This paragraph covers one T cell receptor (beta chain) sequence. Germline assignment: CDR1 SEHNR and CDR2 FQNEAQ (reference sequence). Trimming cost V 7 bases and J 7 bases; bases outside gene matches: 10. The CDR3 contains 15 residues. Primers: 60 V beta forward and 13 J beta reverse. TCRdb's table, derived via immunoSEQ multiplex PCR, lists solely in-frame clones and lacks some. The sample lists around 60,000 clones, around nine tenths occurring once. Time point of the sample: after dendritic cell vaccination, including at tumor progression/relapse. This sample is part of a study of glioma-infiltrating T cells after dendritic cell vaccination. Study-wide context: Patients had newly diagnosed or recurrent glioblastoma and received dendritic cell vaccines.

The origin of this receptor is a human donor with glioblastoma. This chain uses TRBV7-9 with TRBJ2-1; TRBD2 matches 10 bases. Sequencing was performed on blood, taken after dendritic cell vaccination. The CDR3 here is CASTQLAGVANEQFF. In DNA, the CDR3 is TGTGCCAGCACCCAGCTAGCGGGAGTAGCGAATGAGCAGTTCTTC.